The 18 T cell receptor beta chains below come from one sample, sequenced in a study of blood T cell repertoires in COVID-19. Libraries were prepared by immunoSEQ multiplex PCR; TCRdb keeps only in-frame clonotypes and omits some of them. This table holds roughly 150,000 clones, about 81% found once. The sequencing sample was made of peripheral blood. Source of these receptors: a woman older than 75 with acute or convalescent COVID-19.

The chain uses TRBV10-3 and TRBJ1-2, with 9 positions matching TRBD1. CDR1 ENHRY and CDR2 SYGVKD come from the germline V gene. The trim removed 7 bases at V and 6 bases at J, leaving 9 bases unmatched. The CDR3 sequence is 14 residues long. DNA for the CDR3: TGTGCCATCAATGACAGGGGGAAGGTGGATGGCTACACCTTC. It is translated as CAINDRGKVDGYTF.

The CDR3, as DNA: TGTGCCAGCAGTTCCCAGCCAGGGCTGTATGGCTACACCTTC. Amino acid sequence: CASSSQPGLYGYTF. This rearrangement joins TRBV27 to TRBJ1-2; possibly TRBD1 for D (5 bases). Germline V gene lookup returns CDR1 MNHEY and CDR2 SMNVEV (reference sequence). Trimming stripped 4 bases from V and 5 bases from J, with 14 bases between. This CDR3 is 14 amino acids long.

This chain's CDR3 is CSVDSRGAGGNTIYF. The CDR3 DNA is TGCAGCGTTGATTCACGGGGGGCAGGAGGAAACACCATATATTTT. This chain joins TRBV29-1 and TRBJ1-3; a possible D gene is TRBD1 (6 bases). V lost 3 bases and J lost 4, with 16 bases in between. CDR3 length equals 15 residues. Germline lookup yields CDR1 SQVTM and CDR2 ANQGSEA.

V usage is TRBV7-3 and J usage is TRBJ1-2; D remains ambiguous. Germline V gene data show CDR1 as SGHTA and CDR2 as FQGTGA. The V end lost 5 bases, the J end lost 5 bases, and 15 bases lay between the germline ends. CDR3 length: 14 amino acids. The CDR3 here is CASSHDGFGYGYTF. The CDR3 DNA sequence: TGTGCCAGCAGCCACGATGGATTCGGGTATGGCTACACCTTC.

The rearrangement joins TRBV5-8 to TRBJ2-1; no reliable D call. V gave up 2 bases and J gave up 10 bases, with 7 bases separating them. The CDR3 sequence is 11 residues long. Germline assignment: CDR1 SGHTS and CDR2 YDEGEE. The CDR3 is CASSFGWEQFF. The CDR3 DNA reads as TGTGCCAGCAGCTTTGGCTGGGAGCAGTTCTTC.

The chain has TRBV28 and TRBJ2-7; 7 positions match TRBD2. Trimming removed 2 bases from V and 0 bases from J; junction bases left unmatched: 4. The CDR3 totals 15 residues. Looked up from germline, CDR1 is MDHEN and CDR2 is SYDVKM. Written as DNA, the CDR3 is TGTGCCAGCAGTTTAGGTAGCGGGCTCTCCTACGAGCAGTACTTC. This gives the protein CASSLGSGLSYEQYF.

This chain uses TRBV9 with TRBJ2-7; 9 bases map to TRBD2. J lost 5 bases, V lost 2 bases, and 5 bases had no gene match. The CDR3 runs to 14 residues. In germline, CDR1 is SGDLS, CDR2 YYNGEE. CDR3 amino acids: CASSVTGTSHEQYF. Here the CDR3 DNA reads TGTGCCAGCAGCGTGACCGGGACTAGCCACGAGCAGTACTTC.

The genes are TRBV3-1 (or the pseudogene TRBV3-2) and TRBJ1-1, with D possibly TRBD1 on 5 matching bases. Germline values: CDR1 LGHDT, CDR2 YNNKEL (reference sequence). The CDR3 is made up of 14 amino acids. V gave up 4 bases and J gave up 1 base, with 10 bases separating them. This chain's CDR3 is CASSRQSRNTEAFF. CDR3 sequence (DNA): TGTGCCAGCAGCCGACAGTCCCGGAACACTGAAGCTTTCTTT.

The sample holds a few counts of this clone. The J gene is TRBJ1-6, the V gene TRBV7-9, with D perhaps matching TRBD1 (6 bases). V lost 5 bases and J 5 bases, leaving 16 bases between the germline ends. The CDR3 loop spans 16 amino acids. CDR1 is SEHNR, CDR2 FQNEAQ, per germline (reference sequence). As DNA, the CDR3 is TGTGCCAGCAGCCGTTCCGGGACACGGAATAATTCACCCCTCCACTTT. Protein sequence: CASSRSGTRNNSPLHF.

The J gene is TRBJ2-7, the V gene TRBV7-6; maybe TRBD1 (6 bases). The germline CDR1 and CDR2 sequences are SGHVS and FNYEAQ. Trimming pared 2 bases from V and 4 bases from J, leaving 12 bases between. The CDR3 is 14 residues long. CDR3 loop: CASSLQDRSYEQYF. As DNA, the CDR3 is TGTGCCAGCAGCTTACAGGACAGATCGTACGAGCAGTACTTC.

V is TRBV30 and J is TRBJ1-2; D is uncertain. The CDR3 runs to 13 residues. The V gene lost 2 bases and the J gene lost 6 bases, with 13 bases spanning the gap. Germline V gene sequence: CDR1 GTSNPN, CDR2 SVGIG (reference sequence). The CDR3 DNA follows: TGTGCCTGGAGTCCGGGTCGAGTAAATGGCTACACCTTC. This translates into CAWSPGRVNGYTF.

The chain combines TRBV7-8 with TRBJ1-2; 8 nucleotides match TRBD1. The CDR3 runs to 19 residues. The V and J ends lost 3 bases and 3 bases, in that order; junction bases with no gene match: 18. Germline V gives CDR1 SGHVS, CDR2 FQNEAQ. The CDR3 here is CASSFYRFRGRSTDYGYTF. CDR3 nucleotides: TGTGCCAGCAGCTTCTACCGATTCAGGGGGCGATCAACAGACTATGGCTACACCTTC.

This chain uses TRBV2 with TRBJ2-7; D unclear. The CDR3 has 14 amino acids. Per germline, CDR1 SNHLY and CDR2 FYNNEI. V was cut by 3 bases and J by 4 bases, with 13 bases left in between. CDR3 DNA: TGTGCCAGCAGTGATGGTAGTATTTCTTACGAGCAGTACTTC. It specifies CASSDGSISYEQYF. Together with reference TRBV2 and TRBJ2-7, the CDR3 gives the full variable domain: EPEVTQTPSHQVTQMGQEVILRCVPISNHLYFYWYRQILGQKVEFLVSFYNNEISEKSEIFDDQFSVERPDGSNFTLKIRSTKLEDSAMYFCASSDGSISYEQYFGPGTRLTVT.

The chain has TRBV19 and TRBJ1-5; 7 nucleotides agree with TRBD1. This CDR3 has 16 amino acids. After removal of 5 bases from V and 3 bases from J, the junction contained 10 bases not matched to a gene. The germline gives CDR1 LNHDA, CDR2 SQIVND (reference sequence). The CDR3 DNA reads as TGTGCCAGTAGTTTCCCGTCCGGGACAGCCAATCAGCCCCAGCATTTT. This codes for CASSFPSGTANQPQHF.

This chain links TRBV11-3 with TRBJ2-7; tentative D call: TRBD2 (5 bases). Trimming removed 0 bases from V and 5 bases from J, with 11 bases in between. The CDR3 contains 14 residues. Germline V lookup: CDR1 SGHNT, CDR2 YENEEA. CDR3 in DNA: TGTGCCAGCAGCTTAGACCCCCAGACTAACGAGCAGTACTTC. Protein product: CASSLDPQTNEQYF.

This rearrangement joins TRBV28 to TRBJ1-2; a weak D match, TRBD1 (6 bases). Trimming removed 5 bases at V and 6 bases at J, with 10 bases between. The CDR3 runs to 12 residues. Germline V gives CDR1 MDHEN, CDR2 SYDVKM. CDR3 sequence reads: CASSLGGDGYTF. The CDR3 DNA reads TGTGCCAGCAGTCTAGGGGGTGATGGCTACACCTTC.

This sequence joins TRBV7-9 and TRBJ2-1; 8 positions match TRBD2. Germline assignment: CDR1 SEHNR and CDR2 FQNEAQ (reference sequence). V was clipped by 5 bases and J by 0 bases; unmatched bases: 3. The CDR3 loop spans 15 amino acids. CDR3 DNA sequence: TGTGCCAGCAGCCCGAGCGGGAGCTCCTACAATGAGCAGTTCTTC. Amino acid sequence: CASSPSGSSYNEQFF.

The chain links TRBV30 to TRBJ2-5; a weak D match, TRBD1 (5 bases). This CDR3 has 11 residues. The germline gives CDR1 GTSNPN, CDR2 SVGIG (reference sequence). V lost 5 bases to trimming and J lost 2 bases, with 6 bases between them. For the CDR3, the DNA is TGTGCCTGGGACAGACAAGAGACCCAGTACTTC. This translates into CAWDRQETQYF.